This TCR beta chain was sequenced in a study of cytomegalovirus exposure and HLA in healthy donors. Study at large: Unique TCR beta sequences numbering 120 million or so came from about 180 million T cells in an earlier analysis. From donors who were HLA-typed, an early data release held about 89 million unique TCRs.

CDR1 and CDR2 (germline): MNHEY, SMNVEV (reference sequence). V shed 5 bases and J 7 bases; nucleotides not matched to a gene: 6. CDR3 length: 15 residues. Whole-study findings and limits: Using a false discovery rate of 0.05, a later analysis showed that about 16,000 TCR beta sequences were associated with HLA alleles. In a later analysis, TCR beta V- and J-gene trimming was associated with a missense DCLRE1C variant.

With 60 Vbeta and 13 Jbeta primers, the PCR was carried out. Produced via immunoSEQ multiplex PCR; TCRdb's table is partial and in-frame only. The sample lists about 94,000 clones; roughly 78% were seen once. On this clone itself: Its antigen is unknown.

The rearrangement uses TRBV27 and TRBJ2-1; 12 positions match TRBD2. The sample taken for sequencing was PBMCs. The receptor's source is an older woman in good health and CMV-seronegative. The CDR3 region is CASSPGTSGRNEQFF. The DNA of the CDR3 is TGTGCCAGCAGTCCCGGGACTAGCGGGCGAAATGAGCAGTTCTTC.